One sample yielded the 8 T cell receptor beta chains listed below, sequenced in a study of T-cell reconstitution after alpha-beta-depleted transplantation in children. For TCRbeta, the library was prepared with unique molecular identifiers. Each CDR3 protein is one row after TCRdb ran MiXCR on the PCR reads. Among approximately 590,000 distinct CDR3 sequences listed, under 12% were seen once. The sample consisted of PBMCs from the stem cell graft donor, taken from the stem cell graft. The receptors derive from a human donor who donated a stem cell graft to a child with acute myeloid leukemia.

This clonotype was observed a few times. The chain has TRBV11-2 and TRBJ2-5; D is unclear. Trimming cost V 2 bases and J 3 bases, with 10 bases left between them. CDR3 length equals 14 residues. CDR1 is SGHAT and CDR2 is FQNNGV in the germline V gene. CDR3 residues: CASSLIRAKETQYF. The CDR3 region has the DNA TGTGCCAGCAGCTTAATACGAGCGAAAGAGACCCAGTACTTC.

This clonotype showed up just a few times. The gene calls are TRBV6-1 and TRBJ2-2, with 7 bases identical to TRBD1. V was clipped by 6 bases and J by 0 bases; unmatched bases: 7. The CDR3 contains 16 residues. Germline-derived CDR1 and CDR2 are MNHNS and SASEGT. CDR3 nucleotides: TGTGCCAGCAGCCTTCCCGGGACAGCGAACACCGGGGAGCTGTTTTTT. As protein: CASSLPGTANTGELFF.

The sample holds many counts of this clonotype. The chain uses TRBV12-3 or TRBV12-4 and TRBJ2-7; TRBD1 agrees at 9 bases. The junction had 1 base not matched to a gene; V was cut back by 6 bases and J by 1 base. CDR3 length: 13 residues. The CDR3 protein is CASRGQGSYEQYF. The CDR3 bases are TGTGCCAGCAGAGGACAGGGGTCCTACGAGCAGTACTTC.

The chain is built from TRBV29-1 and TRBJ1-1, with D possibly being TRBD1 (6 bases). The CDR3 spans 13 residues. The ends were cut back, 6 bases at V and 0 bases at J, with 11 bases in the middle. Germline loops: CDR1 SQVTM, CDR2 ANQGSEA. CDR3 loop: CSVSDRMNTEAFF. The CDR3 nucleotides read TGCAGCGTGAGCGACAGGATGAACACTGAAGCTTTCTTT.

This clonotype was seen only a few times. This chain connects TRBV20-1 to TRBJ1-1; perhaps TRBD1 as D (5 bases). Deletions cut 3 bases from V and 5 bases from J, with 16 bases between. This CDR3 contains 14 residues. Germline CDR1 DFQATT, CDR2 SNEGSKA (reference sequence). The CDR3 loop is CSARAPNTGTEAFF. The CDR3 DNA sequence: TGCAGTGCTAGGGCCCCCAATACAGGTACTGAAGCTTTCTTT.

This clonotype was found once. This sequence joins TRBV7-3 and TRBJ2-1; possible D gene TRBD2, 6 bases. This CDR3 contains 14 residues. Trimming pared 3 bases from V and 5 bases from J, leaving 11 bases between. Per the germline V gene, CDR1 is SGHTA and CDR2 is FQGTGA. CDR3 in DNA: TGTGCCAGCAGCTTCCCCGGAGGGGACAATGAGCAGTTCTTC. It yields the protein CASSFPGGDNEQFF.

This clonotype was seen at least ten times. J is TRBJ2-3 and V is TRBV5-1; 13 bases fit TRBD2. Trimming took 3 bases from V and 5 from J; bases not matched to a gene: 9. The CDR3 is 17 residues long. Germline-derived CDR1 and CDR2 are SGHRS and YFSETQ. The CDR3 reads CASSSGGLAGAGDTQYF. As DNA, the CDR3 is TGCGCCAGCAGCTCGGGCGGACTAGCGGGAGCGGGAGATACGCAGTATTTT.

This clonotype was observed many times. The J gene is TRBJ2-5, the V gene TRBV20-1; 7 bases are a match to TRBD1. CDR3 length: 14 amino acids. V gave up 6 bases and J gave up 1 base; unmatched junction bases: 8. Germline loops: CDR1 DFQATT, CDR2 SNEGSKA (reference sequence). The CDR3 DNA follows: TGCAGTGCCCCAACCGGGACAGTCCAAGAGACCCAGTACTTC. Translation gives CSAPTGTVQETQYF.